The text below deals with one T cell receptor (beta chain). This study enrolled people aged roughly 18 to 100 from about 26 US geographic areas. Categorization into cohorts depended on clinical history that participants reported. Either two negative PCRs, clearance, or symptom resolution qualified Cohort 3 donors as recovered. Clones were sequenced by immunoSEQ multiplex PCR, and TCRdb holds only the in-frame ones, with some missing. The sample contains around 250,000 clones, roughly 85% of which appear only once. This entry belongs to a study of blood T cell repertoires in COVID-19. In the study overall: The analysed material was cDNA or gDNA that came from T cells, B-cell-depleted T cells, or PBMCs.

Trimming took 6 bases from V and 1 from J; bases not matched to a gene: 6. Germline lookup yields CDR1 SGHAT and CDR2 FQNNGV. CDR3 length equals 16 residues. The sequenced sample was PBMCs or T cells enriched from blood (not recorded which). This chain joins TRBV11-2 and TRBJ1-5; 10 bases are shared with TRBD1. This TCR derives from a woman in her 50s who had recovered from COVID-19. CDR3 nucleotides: TGTGCCAGCAGAGCCGGGACAGGGGAGAGCAATCAGCCCCAGCATTTT. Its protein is CASRAGTGESNQPQHF.